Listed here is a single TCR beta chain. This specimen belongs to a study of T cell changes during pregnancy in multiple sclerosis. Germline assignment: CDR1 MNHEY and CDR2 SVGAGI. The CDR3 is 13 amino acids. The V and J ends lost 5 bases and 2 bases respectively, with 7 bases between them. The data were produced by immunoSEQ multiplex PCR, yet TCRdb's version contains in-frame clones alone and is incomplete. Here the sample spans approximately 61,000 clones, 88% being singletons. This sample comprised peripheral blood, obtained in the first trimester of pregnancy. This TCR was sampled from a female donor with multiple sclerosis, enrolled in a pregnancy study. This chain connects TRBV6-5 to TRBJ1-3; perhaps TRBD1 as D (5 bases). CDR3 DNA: TGTGCCAGCAGTCCCAGGGCTGGAAACACCATATATTTT. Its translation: CASSPRAGNTIYF.